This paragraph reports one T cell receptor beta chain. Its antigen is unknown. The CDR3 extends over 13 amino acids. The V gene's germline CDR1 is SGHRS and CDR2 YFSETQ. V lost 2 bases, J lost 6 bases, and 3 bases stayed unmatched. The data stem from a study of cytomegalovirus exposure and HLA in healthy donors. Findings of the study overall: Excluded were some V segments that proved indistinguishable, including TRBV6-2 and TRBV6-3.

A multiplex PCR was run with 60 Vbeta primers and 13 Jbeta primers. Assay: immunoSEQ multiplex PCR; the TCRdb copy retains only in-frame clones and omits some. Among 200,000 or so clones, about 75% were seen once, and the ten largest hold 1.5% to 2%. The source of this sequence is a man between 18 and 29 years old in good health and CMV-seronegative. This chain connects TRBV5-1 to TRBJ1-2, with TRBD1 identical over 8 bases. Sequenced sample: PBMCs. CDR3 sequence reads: CASSFQGADGYTF. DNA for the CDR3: TGCGCCAGCAGCTTCCAGGGGGCGGATGGCTACACCTTC.